One sample yielded the 8 T cell receptor beta chains listed below, sequenced in a study of liver allograft versus peripheral blood T cells. Study overall: Intrahepatic T cell receptor repertoires from transplanted livers were compared against repertoires in recipients' peripheral blood.

TCRdb re-called the reads through MiXCR, storing one row per CDR3 protein. The table has roughly 15,000 distinct CDR3 sequences, roughly 20% seen once. Receptors originate from a human patient who had a liver transplant. Certain T cells may be donor cells from the graft.

By sample fraction, this clonotype is medium-sized (0.01 to 0.1%). The rearrangement uses TRBV19 and TRBJ2-3; 7 bases match TRBD1. The trim removed 6 bases at V and 2 bases at J, leaving 8 bases unmatched. Germline V gives CDR1 LNHDA, CDR2 SQIVND (reference sequence). The CDR3 is 15 amino acids. CDR3 in DNA: TGTGCCAGTAGGAACACAGGGGTGACCACAGATACGCAGTATTTT. Translation gives CASRNTGVTTDTQYF.

This chain joins TRBV19 and TRBJ2-5; 11 bases are shared with TRBD2. Trimming removed 2 bases from V and 5 bases from J; junction bases left unmatched: 4. Germline lookup yields CDR1 LNHDA and CDR2 SQIVND (reference sequence). This CDR3 comprises 15 residues. The chain's CDR3 is CASSILAGGGETQYF. CDR3 in DNA: TGTGCCAGTAGTATACTAGCGGGGGGCGGTGAGACCCAGTACTTC.

Sample share makes this clonotype medium-sized (0.01 to 0.1%). The J gene is TRBJ1-1, the V gene TRBV27, with 11 bases identical to TRBD1. CDR1 is MNHEY, CDR2 SMNVEV, per germline (reference sequence). The CDR3 runs to 16 residues. The V segment lost 6 bases and the J segment 1 base; nucleotides outside the gene matches: 7. The CDR3 nucleotides read TGTGCCAGCAGACGTCCCGGGACAGGGGGGAACACTGAAGCTTTCTTT. Protein sequence: CASRRPGTGGNTEAFF.

The chain joins TRBV11-3 to TRBJ2-1; D tentatively fits TRBD1 or TRBD2 (6 bases each). From germline, CDR1 is SGHNT and CDR2 YENEEA. The CDR3 is 13 residues long. V gave up 4 bases and J gave up 7 bases, with 11 bases separating them. The CDR3 protein is CASSSRGQNEQFF. CDR3 nucleotides: TGTGCCAGCAGCTCCCGGGGGCAGAATGAGCAGTTCTTC.

This clonotype was counted a few times. DNA for the CDR3: TGTGCCTGCCGGAGAGAGGAAACTAATGAAAAACTGTTTTTT. It translates to CACRREETNEKLFF. The V call is TRBV6-6, the J call TRBJ1-4; D uncertain. The V end lost 11 bases, the J end lost 1 base, and 14 bases lay between the germline ends. Germline V gene lookup returns CDR1 MNHNY and CDR2 SVGAGI (reference sequence). The CDR3 is 14 residues long.

The V gene is TRBV6-2 or TRBV6-3, the J gene TRBJ1-5; perhaps TRBD1 as D (5 bases). Trimming shortened V by 7 bases and J by 5 bases, and 15 bases separated the two germline ends. The CDR3 length is 14 residues. In germline, CDR1 is MNHEY, CDR2 SVGEGT. This CDR3 reads CASTPGTAYQPQHF. CDR3 in DNA: TGTGCCAGCACCCCGGGGACGGCCTATCAGCCCCAGCATTTT.

This rearrangement joins TRBV20-1 to TRBJ2-7; D possibly corresponds to TRBD2 (6 bases). Trimming shortened V by 6 bases and J by 2 bases, and 14 bases separated the two germline ends. CDR3 length equals 13 residues. Per germline, CDR1 DFQATT and CDR2 SNEGSKA (reference sequence). In DNA form, the CDR3 reads TGCAGTGCCGTTCGCGGGACGCCCTACGAGCAGTACTTC. It translates to CSAVRGTPYEQYF.

The V gene is TRBV27, the J gene TRBJ2-7; 7 bases agree with TRBD2. CDR3 length: 21 residues. V trimming: 6 bases; J trimming: 2 bases; junction bases outside the gene matches: 28. Germline CDR1 reads MNHEY; CDR2 reads SMNVEV (reference sequence). The CDR3 bases are TGTGCCAGCAGGTCCGGAGGTGGCGGGGGACTATTACCCACCCGTACCTACGAGCAGTACTTC. Translated: CASRSGGGGGLLPTRTYEQYF.